This is a list of T cell receptor beta chains from one sample in a study of blood T cell repertoires in COVID-19. Using immunoSEQ multiplex PCR, the repertoire was profiled, and TCRdb retains in-frame clones only, with some absent. The sample lists about 140,000 clones, almost 80% seen once, with 2.5% to 3.5% in the top ten. The sequenced material came from PBMCs or T cells enriched from blood (not recorded which). These receptors were obtained from a woman aged 50 to 60 who had recovered from COVID-19. The CDR3 runs from the conserved cysteine through the conserved F or W. A D gene is named only where the DNA matches it firmly. Clone size appears in some rows only: once, few, many, or a class for an expanded clone.

V	D	size	J	CDR3	DNA
TRBV7-6	TRBD1	NA	TRBJ1-2	CASSPRTGDGYTF	TGTGCCAGCAGCCCGAGGACAGGCGACGGCTACACCTTC
TRBV5-1	TRBD2	NA	TRBJ2-1	CASSSLLAGGYNEQFF	TGCGCCAGCAGCTCCTTACTAGCGGGGGGCTACAATGAGCAGTTCTTC
TRBV4-1	NA	NA	TRBJ1-5	CASSQVRGQPQHF	TGCGCCAGCAGCCAAGTCCGGGGACAGCCCCAGCATTTT
TRBV15	NA	NA	TRBJ1-1	CATSSLGGTEAFF	TGTGCCACCAGCAGCCTCGGGGGGACTGAAGCTTTCTTT
TRBV20-1	NA	NA	TRBJ1-2	CSAVADGYTF	TGCAGTGCTGTCGCGGATGGCTACACCTTC
TRBV6-6	NA	few	TRBJ1-4	CASSYSRGSNEKLFF	TGTGCCAGCAGTTACTCCAGGGGTTCTAATGAAAAACTGTTTTTT
TRBV27	TRBD2	NA	TRBJ2-2	CASSPRLAGGTGELFF	TGTGCCAGCAGTCCTCGACTAGCGGGAGGCACCGGGGAGCTGTTTTTT
TRBV7-9	NA	NA	TRBJ1-1	CASSFAGKAEAFF	TGTGCCAGCAGCTTTGCAGGGAAGGCTGAAGCTTTCTTT
TRBV7-6	NA	NA	TRBJ1-4	CASSAGYTNEKLFF	TGTGCCAGCAGCGCAGGGTACACTAATGAAAAACTGTTTTTT
TRBV10-3	NA	NA	TRBJ1-5	CAIAKEPNQPQHF	TGTGCCATCGCAAAGGAGCCAAATCAGCCCCAGCATTTT
TRBV5-1	NA	once	TRBJ1-5	CASSLSVQSAPAF	TGCGCCAGCAGCTTGAGCGTCCAATCAGCCCCAGCATTT
TRBV7-8	NA	NA	TRBJ2-4	CATNSIGVQNIQYF	TGTGCCACCAACTCGATCGGGGTCCAAAACATTCAGTACTTC
TRBV13	TRBD1	NA	TRBJ1-4	CASSTRGGGIEKLFF	TGTGCCAGCAGCACTCGAGGGGGCGGAATAGAAAAACTGTTTTTT
TRBV5-1	TRBD1	few	TRBJ1-6	CASSLLQGNSPLHF	TGCGCCAGCAGCTTGTTACAGGGGAATTCACCCCTCCACTTT
TRBV18	NA	NA	TRBJ1-3	CASSLDRSRTGNTIYF	TGTGCCAGCTCACTCGACAGGTCTCGGACTGGAAACACCATATATTTT
TRBV5-1	TRBD1	NA	TRBJ1-2	CASSLDRGQNGYTF	TGCGCCAGCAGCTTGGACAGGGGGCAGAATGGCTACACCTTC
TRBV18	TRBD1	NA	TRBJ1-1	CASSPESGGRTEAFF	TGTGCCAGCTCACCAGAGTCAGGGGGACGCACTGAAGCTTTCTTT
TRBV10-3	TRBD2	NA	TRBJ2-1	CAISEGLAGAKQFF	TGTGCCATCAGTGAGGGACTAGCGGGGGCTAAGCAGTTCTTC
TRBV30	NA	NA	TRBJ1-1	CAWSVGRLTEAFF	TGTGCCTGGAGTGTCGGCAGGCTCACTGAAGCTTTCTTT
TRBV30	TRBD1	NA	TRBJ1-2	CAWSVHRDRGIVTF	TGTGCCTGGAGTGTCCACCGGGACAGGGGGATTGTAACCTTC
TRBV7-3	NA	NA	TRBJ2-1	CASSLVAGGSYNEQFF	TGTGCCAGCAGCTTAGTCGCTGGGGGGTCCTACAATGAGCAGTTCTTC
TRBV2	TRBD2	NA	TRBJ2-2	CASSGTSGRTGELFF	TGTGCCAGCAGTGGGACTAGCGGGAGGACCGGGGAGCTGTTTTTT
TRBV10-1	NA	NA	TRBJ2-5	CASSLSGQETQYF	TGCGCCAGCAGTCTGTCCGGGCAAGAGACCCAGTACTTC
TRBV29-1	NA	NA	TRBJ1-2	CSVGGVNYGYTF	TGCAGCGTCGGGGGGGTAAACTATGGCTACACCTTC
TRBV15	NA	few	TRBJ1-3	CATSRGLAPSGNTIYF	TGTGCCACCAGCAGAGGACTGGCACCATCTGGAAACACCATATATTTT
TRBV28	NA	NA	TRBJ2-2	CASSLGAFTYTGELFF	TGTGCCAGCAGTTTAGGGGCCTTTACCTACACCGGGGAGCTGTTTTTT
TRBV6-5	TRBD1	NA	TRBJ2-7	CASRLGQGGLYEQYF	TGTGCCAGCAGACTAGGACAGGGAGGTCTCTACGAGCAGTACTTC
TRBV19	NA	NA	TRBJ1-2	CASSIVAGDNYGYTF	TGTGCCAGTAGTATAGTGGCAGGGGATAACTATGGCTACACCTTC
TRBV9	NA	NA	TRBJ1-4	CASSPGGEKLFF	TGTGCCAGCAGTCCGGGGGGTGAAAAACTGTTTTTT
TRBV28	NA	NA	TRBJ1-2	CASSLRRVDYGYTF	TGTGCCAGCAGTTTACGGCGGGTCGACTATGGCTACACCTTC
TRBV21-1	NA	NA	TRBJ1-5	CASSKTGGWGNQPQHF	TGTGCCAGCAGCAAAACAGGGGGCTGGGGCAATCAGCCCCAGCATTTT
TRBV11-2	NA	NA	TRBJ1-2	CASSLDRGPGYGYTF	TGTGCCAGCAGCTTAGATCGAGGGCCCGGCTATGGCTACACCTTC
TRBV11-3	NA	NA	TRBJ2-5	CASSLDVSLSPQETQYF	TGTGCCAGCAGCTTAGATGTCAGTTTATCCCCCCAAGAGACCCAGTACTTC
TRBV2	TRBD1	NA	TRBJ2-2	CASSHDRVSANTGELFF	TGTGCCAGCAGCCACGACAGGGTATCGGCGAACACCGGGGAGCTGTTTTTT
TRBV5-1	TRBD2	NA	TRBJ2-2	CASSWTSGRGGELFF	TGCGCCAGCAGCTGGACTAGCGGGAGGGGAGGGGAGCTGTTTTTT
TRBV29-1	TRBD2	NA	TRBJ2-7	CSVDSSGGYEQYF	TGCAGCGTTGATTCCAGCGGGGGATACGAGCAGTACTTC
TRBV25-1	TRBD1	few	TRBJ1-2	CASSEDRVGYTF	TGTGCCAGCAGTGAGGACAGGGTTGGCTACACCTTC
TRBV3-1/TRBV3-2	NA	NA	TRBJ2-7	CASRSGGRNDEQYF	TGTGCCAGCAGGTCTGGAGGGAGAAATGACGAGCAGTACTTC
TRBV27	TRBD1	NA	TRBJ1-5	CASSSQGAGQPQHF	TGTGCCAGCAGCTCACAGGGGGCAGGGCAGCCCCAGCATTTT
TRBV5-6	TRBD1	NA	TRBJ2-3	CASPRDRGPDTQYF	TGTGCCAGCCCCCGGGACAGGGGACCAGATACGCAGTATTTT
TRBV24-1	NA	NA	TRBJ1-3	CATSEQVISGNTIYF	TGTGCCACCAGTGAGCAGGTTATCTCTGGAAACACCATATATTTT
TRBV12-3/TRBV12-4	NA	NA	TRBJ2-2	CATSPAGELFF	TGTGCCACCAGCCCCGCCGGGGAGCTGTTTTTT
TRBV5-1	NA	once	TRBJ2-1	CASSLRQAWVDEQFF	TGCGCCAGCAGCTTAAGACAGGCGTGGGTTGATGAGCAGTTCTTC
TRBV6-5	TRBD1	NA	TRBJ1-5	CASSPATGQNQPQHF	TGTGCCAGCAGCCCCGCGACAGGGCAGAACCAGCCCCAGCATTTT
TRBV6-5	NA	NA	TRBJ2-7	CASSYLQGKEQYF	TGTGCCAGCAGTTACCTCCAGGGAAAGGAGCAGTACTTC
TRBV6-5	NA	NA	TRBJ1-1	CASRDRSNTEAFF	TGTGCCAGCAGGGACAGATCGAACACTGAAGCTTTCTTT
TRBV10-1	NA	NA	TRBJ2-7	CASTHPQDSLLAYEQYF	TGCGCCAGCACCCACCCTCAGGACAGCTTGTTAGCCTACGAGCAGTACTTC
TRBV6-5	NA	NA	TRBJ1-5	CASREVGQPQHF	TGTGCCAGCAGGGAGGTTGGGCAGCCCCAGCATTTT
TRBV29-1	NA	NA	TRBJ2-3	CSVDGGFTDTQYF	TGCAGCGTTGATGGGGGCTTCACAGATACGCAGTATTTT
TRBV10-3	TRBD1	NA	TRBJ2-3	CAQWTGISTDTQYF	TGTGCCCAATGGACAGGGATTAGCACAGATACGCAGTATTTT
TRBV9	TRBD1	NA	TRBJ2-3	CASSPGTGGSDTQYF	TGTGCCAGCAGCCCCGGGACAGGGGGCTCGGATACGCAGTATTTT
TRBV16	TRBD1	many	TRBJ1-2	CASSQGTGYDYGYTF	TGTGCCAGCAGCCAAGGGACAGGGTATGATTATGGCTACACCTTC